Below, 23 T cell receptor beta chains from the same sample are listed, as sequenced in a study of T cells after yellow fever vaccination. TCRdb ran MiXCR on the 5' RACE reads and lists one entry per CDR3 protein. The sample shows some 560,000 distinct CDR3 sequences, about a sixth of them seen only once. The material sequenced was PBMCs, taken more than 4 days after the first yellow fever vaccination. The receptors were sampled from a man aged 18 to 29 who received the YFV17D yellow fever vaccine.

V is TRBV6-5 and J is TRBJ1-5; 8 bases match TRBD1. J lost 3 bases, V lost 4 bases, and 8 bases had no gene match. The CDR3 is 16 residues long. Per germline, CDR1 MNHEY and CDR2 SVGAGI. In DNA, the CDR3 is TGTGCCAGCAGTTGGAACGCAGGGGGCACCAATCAGCCCCAGCATTTT. This sequence encodes CASSWNAGGTNQPQHF.

This clonotype was seen many times. The chain links TRBV20-1 to TRBJ2-1, with 10 nucleotides matching TRBD2. Germline V lookup: CDR1 DFQATT, CDR2 SNEGSKA (reference sequence). This CDR3 contains 16 residues. J gave up 5 bases and V 1 base, and 8 bases lay outside the gene matches. The CDR3 DNA reads as TGCAGTGCTAGAGTCCTTCTAGCGGGGGTGCACAATGAGCAGTTCTTC. Translation: CSARVLLAGVHNEQFF.

The chain is built from TRBV27 and TRBJ2-1; D is possibly TRBD1 (6 bases). The CDR3 extends over 16 amino acids. V shed 3 bases and J shed 5 bases, with 17 bases lying between them. The germline V gene has CDR1 MNHEY and CDR2 SMNVEV (reference sequence). The CDR3 nucleotides are TGTGCCAGCAGTTTTACCGGGACAAAGATAAACAATGAGCAGTTCTTC. It codes for CASSFTGTKINNEQFF.

The gene calls are TRBV27 and TRBJ1-6; a possible D gene is TRBD1 (5 bases). V was pared by 6 bases and J by 0 bases, with 9 bases between. Looked up from germline, CDR1 is MNHEY and CDR2 is SMNVEV (reference sequence). CDR3 size: 15 residues. As DNA, the CDR3 is TGTGCCAGCAGACCTAGGGGCTCCTATAATTCACCCCTCCACTTT. It specifies CASRPRGSYNSPLHF.

V gene TRBV7-9 combines with J gene TRBJ2-3; D possibly corresponds to TRBD2 (6 bases). The CDR3 length is 15 residues. In germline, CDR1 is SEHNR, CDR2 FQNEAQ (reference sequence). Deletions cut 7 bases from V and 2 bases from J, with 16 bases between. In DNA form, the CDR3 reads TGTGCCAGCATTGAACCGGAGCGGGCCACAGATACGCAGTATTTT. Protein sequence: CASIEPERATDTQYF.

In its sample, this clonotype was seen many times. This rearrangement joins TRBV7-9 to TRBJ1-1, with a possible D match to TRBD1 (6 bases). The CDR3 contains 14 residues. V lost 5 bases and J lost 2, with 12 bases in between. From germline, CDR1 is SEHNR and CDR2 FQNEAQ (reference sequence). In nucleotides, the CDR3 is TGTGCCAGCAGCGGGACACTAAGAAACACTGAAGCTTTCTTT. It specifies CASSGTLRNTEAFF. The entire variable domain, with the rest obtained from reference TRBV7-9 and TRBJ1-1, is as follows: DTGVSQNPRHKITKRGQNVTFRCDPISEHNRLYWYRQTLGQGPEFLTYFQNEAQLEKSRLLSDRFSAERPKGSFSTLEIQRTEQGDSAMYLCASSGTLRNTEAFFGQGTRLTVV.

The chain combines TRBV20-1 with TRBJ1-5; TRBD1 might be the D (5 bases). Between the trimmed V and J ends, which lost 6 bases and 0 bases, there was a span of 15 bases. CDR1 is DFQATT and CDR2 is SNEGSKA in the germline V gene (reference sequence). The CDR3 loop spans 15 amino acids. The CDR3 reads CSATDRDYSNQPQHF. The CDR3 DNA sequence: TGCAGTGCCACAGACAGAGATTATAGCAATCAGCCCCAGCATTTT.

The chain carries TRBV9 and TRBJ2-1; the match to TRBD2 covers 13 bases. Germline-derived CDR1 and CDR2 are SGDLS and YYNGEE. This CDR3 region has 15 residues. The V gene end was trimmed by 5 bases and the J gene end by 8 bases; junction bases not matched to a gene: 7. The CDR3 bases are TGTGCCAGCAGAACAACTAGCGGGGGGGCCGATGAGCAGTTCTTC. Translating it yields CASRTTSGGADEQFF.

The V call is TRBV5-1, the J call TRBJ1-2; 8 nucleotides align to TRBD1. The ends lost 0 bases at V and 8 bases at J; junction bases unmatched: 9. The CDR3 totals 15 residues. CDR1 and CDR2 from the germline V gene are SGHRS and YFSETQ. The CDR3 coding sequence is TGCGCCAGCAGCTTGGCGGGGACAGGAGCCTCCGGCTACACCTTC. Its protein product is CASSLAGTGASGYTF.

This chain links TRBV12-3 or TRBV12-4 with TRBJ1-5; TRBD1 matches at 9 bases. The CDR3 is made up of 18 amino acids. V trimming: 5 bases; J trimming: 4 bases; junction bases outside the gene matches: 15. The chain's CDR3 is CASSPSGTGFYGNQPQHF. CDR3 bases: TGTGCCAGCAGTCCATCCGGGACAGGGTTTTATGGGAATCAGCCCCAGCATTTT.

This chain joins TRBV9 and TRBJ2-3; D unresolved. The length of the CDR3 is 15 residues. The V end lost 3 bases, the J end lost 3 bases, and 14 bases lay between the germline ends. CDR1 and CDR2 from the germline V gene are SGDLS and YYNGEE. The CDR3 loop reads CASSAQPTPTDTQYF. The CDR3 DNA is TGTGCCAGCAGCGCTCAACCGACTCCAACAGATACGCAGTATTTT.

A remark on this clonotype: A clone one base away is much larger, so this may be a read error. The chain carries TRBV5-6 and TRBJ2-2, with D perhaps matching TRBD1 or TRBD2 (7 bases each). CDR1 is SGHDT and CDR2 is YYEEEE in the germline V gene. The CDR3 loop spans 13 amino acids. V lost 6 bases, J lost 6 bases, and 12 bases lay in between. CDR3: CASNQGGAGELFF. In DNA, the CDR3 is TGTGCCAGCAATCAGGGGGGGGCCGGGGAGCTGTTTTTT.

This chain uses TRBV5-5 with TRBJ1-1, with 7 nucleotides matching TRBD1. J gave up 7 bases and V 4 bases, and 4 bases lay outside the gene matches. Per germline, CDR1 SGHKS and CDR2 YYEKEE (reference sequence). The CDR3 has 12 amino acids. Written as DNA, the CDR3 is TGTGCCAGCAGCACCCGGGACAGTGAAGCTTTCTTT. This sequence encodes CASSTRDSEAFF. Drawing the rest from reference TRBV5-5 and TRBJ1-1, the complete variable domain is DAGVTQSPTHLIKTRGQQVTLRCSPISGHKSVSWYQQVLGQGPQFIFQYYEKEERGRGNFPDRFSARQFPNYSSELNVNALLLGDSALYLCASSTRDSEAFFGQGTRLTVV.

This clonotype came up a few times. This chain uses TRBV20-1 with TRBJ1-4; 8 bases agree with TRBD1. Germline V gives CDR1 DFQATT, CDR2 SNEGSKA (reference sequence). Trimming took 3 bases from V and 7 from J; bases not matched to a gene: 7. This CDR3 is built from 14 residues. CDR3 amino acids: CSARPGQGGEKLFF. CDR3 in DNA: TGCAGTGCTAGGCCTGGACAGGGAGGTGAAAAACTGTTTTTT.

This clonotype was counted only a few times. This chain joins TRBV9 and TRBJ1-2; 9 nucleotides align to TRBD1. CDR1 is SGDLS, CDR2 YYNGEE, per germline. The CDR3 runs 14 residues. The J segment lost 4 bases and the V segment lost 2 bases, leaving 3 bases of the junction unmatched. The CDR3 nucleotides read TGTGCCAGCAGCGTGGGACAGGGTACCTATGGCTACACCTTC. Translated, it gives CASSVGQGTYGYTF.

V usage is TRBV29-1 and J usage is TRBJ1-4; D uncertain. Trimming shortened V by 6 bases and J by 0 bases, and 5 bases separated the two germline ends. This CDR3 has 12 amino acids. Looked up from germline, CDR1 is SQVTM and CDR2 is ANQGSEA. Here the CDR3 reads CSVGTTNEKLFF. CDR3 DNA: TGCAGCGTAGGAACAACTAATGAAAAACTGTTTTTT.

This clonotype has just a few counts. This chain connects TRBV3-1 to TRBJ2-3; 8 nucleotides line up with TRBD1. V lost 5 bases and J lost 3; bases outside the gene matches: 10. The CDR3 consists of 16 residues. Germline V CDR1 and CDR2: LGHDT, YNNKEL (reference sequence). CDR3 in amino acids: CASSALSGQGTDTQYF. For the CDR3, the DNA is TGTGCCAGCAGCGCCCTCTCAGGACAGGGAACAGATACGCAGTATTTT.

In its sample, this clonotype was seen many times. The rearrangement links TRBV14 to TRBJ2-1; D possibly corresponds to TRBD2 (6 bases). Deletions cut 2 bases from V and 7 bases from J, with 24 bases between. The CDR3 totals 18 residues. Germline V gene lookup returns CDR1 SGHDN and CDR2 FVKESK. CDR3 residues: CASSQYVGGEAGRNEQFF. Here the CDR3 DNA reads TGTGCCAGCAGCCAATATGTAGGTGGGGAGGCCGGGCGGAATGAGCAGTTCTTC.

This clonotype was observed a few times. The chain recombines TRBV7-3 with TRBJ2-3, with 13 bases that match TRBD2. The length of the CDR3 is 15 residues. CDR1 and CDR2 from the germline V gene are SGHTA and FQGTGA. V lost 6 bases and J lost 5; bases outside the gene matches: 5. The CDR3 region has the DNA TGTGCCAGCAGTACTAGCGGGGGGGCCGTAGATACGCAGTATTTT. Translating gives CASSTSGGAVDTQYF.

The genes are TRBV4-2 and TRBJ1-3; D remains ambiguous. Germline lookup yields CDR1 LGHNA and CDR2 YNFKEQ. V lost 4 bases, J lost 0 bases, and 10 bases lay in between. The CDR3 is 15 amino acids. As DNA, the CDR3 is TGTGCCAGCAGCCCAACAGTGAGCTCTGGAAACACCATATATTTT. Translated, it gives CASSPTVSSGNTIYF.

This clonotype occurred a few times. The chain links TRBV28 to TRBJ1-5; D not resolved. The V and J ends lost 9 bases and 1 base respectively, with 7 bases between them. The length of the CDR3 is 12 residues. Germline values: CDR1 MDHEN, CDR2 SYDVKM. The CDR3 DNA is TGTGCCAGTCAGGTCAGCAATCAGCCCCAGCATTTT. This gives the protein CASQVSNQPQHF.

The V gene is TRBV12-3 or TRBV12-4, the J gene TRBJ2-1, with 7 nucleotides matching TRBD1. This CDR3 is built from 14 residues. V was clipped by 5 bases and J by 12 bases; unmatched bases: 13. The chain's CDR3 is CASSGKGTARGQFF. Here the CDR3 DNA reads TGTGCCAGCAGTGGAAAAGGGACAGCCCGCGGGCAGTTCTTC.

This clonotype was seen a few times. An end of the junction differs from the germline gene, which may be a read error. V and J are TRBV20-1 and TRBJ1-5, with TRBD1 matching 8 bases. Germline values: CDR1 DFQATT, CDR2 SNEGSKA (reference sequence). This CDR3 has 15 residues. For the CDR3, the DNA is TGCAGTGCCAGAGACAGGGGCGATCGGAATCAGCCCCAGCATTTT. This translates into CSARDRGDRNQPQHF.